These T cell receptor beta chains were read from a single sample in a study of blood T cells in healthy people across ages. TCRdb re-analysed the 5' RACE reads in MiXCR, keeping a single row per CDR3 protein. The data hold 790,000 or so distinct CDR3 sequences, with about 45% observed a single time. The sample was blood. These TCRs come from a man older than 75 in good health. CDR3s include the opening cysteine and the closing phenylalanine or tryptophan. Fields, in order: J gene, V gene, CDR3 protein.

J gene: TRBJ2-3; V gene: TRBV6-6; CDR3 protein: CASSYESTGTDTQYF
J gene: TRBJ2-7; V gene: TRBV7-2; CDR3 protein: CASSPSRFYEQYF
J gene: TRBJ1-4; V gene: TRBV7-9; CDR3 protein: CASLSVGGEKLFF
J gene: TRBJ1-5; V gene: TRBV21-1; CDR3 protein: CASVQGVLYSNQPQHF
J gene: TRBJ1-1; V gene: TRBV5-1; CDR3 protein: CASSLGRDDTEAFF
J gene: TRBJ2-2; V gene: TRBV7-7; CDR3 protein: CASSLRGVQNTGELFF
J gene: TRBJ2-7; V gene: TRBV20-1; CDR3 protein: CSATRQNEQYF
J gene: TRBJ2-5; V gene: TRBV28; CDR3 protein: CASNPMTSGIQETQYF
J gene: TRBJ2-5; V gene: TRBV3-1; CDR3 protein: CASSQYLQRGQETQYF
J gene: TRBJ2-7; V gene: TRBV5-4; CDR3 protein: CASTQEGTIPSYEQYF
J gene: TRBJ1-1; V gene: TRBV4-2; CDR3 protein: CASSQDTRSTEAFF
J gene: TRBJ1-2; V gene: TRBV29-1; CDR3 protein: CSVEQGPLYGYTF
J gene: TRBJ2-1; V gene: TRBV7-3; CDR3 protein: CASSGGSGYNEQFF
J gene: TRBJ2-3; V gene: TRBV29-1; CDR3 protein: CSAATSGSNTQYF
J gene: TRBJ1-1; V gene: TRBV7-8; CDR3 protein: CASRMWGDVGEAFF
J gene: TRBJ1-1; V gene: TRBV28; CDR3 protein: CASTTWGLADTEAFF
J gene: TRBJ2-3; V gene: TRBV10-3; CDR3 protein: CAISGELAGTSTDTQYF
J gene: TRBJ2-7; V gene: TRBV27; CDR3 protein: CASSFNVGVRRGVEYF
J gene: TRBJ2-3; V gene: TRBV4-3; CDR3 protein: CASSWGPPSLWGRRDTQYF
J gene: TRBJ2-3; V gene: TRBV7-9; CDR3 protein: CASSSSGQGTDTQYF
J gene: TRBJ1-2; V gene: TRBV11-2; CDR3 protein: CAILEGAYGYTF
J gene: TRBJ2-1; V gene: TRBV20-1; CDR3 protein: CSARTGTTSYNEQFF
J gene: TRBJ1-1; V gene: TRBV7-6; CDR3 protein: CASSNRGLTEAFF
J gene: TRBJ2-1; V gene: TRBV24-1; CDR3 protein: CATSDFTEGSYNEQFF
J gene: TRBJ2-1; V gene: TRBV7-8; CDR3 protein: CASSTIRSGQEQFF
J gene: TRBJ2-7; V gene: TRBV12-3/TRBV12-4; CDR3 protein: CASSLETEQYF
J gene: TRBJ1-2; V gene: TRBV29-1; CDR3 protein: CSVEGELVEDGYTF
J gene: TRBJ2-5; V gene: TRBV12-3/TRBV12-4; CDR3 protein: CASSLSSGTQYF
J gene: TRBJ2-1; V gene: TRBV7-2; CDR3 protein: CASGRDPGGNEQFF
J gene: TRBJ2-5; V gene: TRBV29-1; CDR3 protein: CSVDRGTSGFWETQYF
J gene: TRBJ2-4; V gene: TRBV14; CDR3 protein: CASSQAGLRGEQYF
J gene: TRBJ2-7; V gene: TRBV29-1; CDR3 protein: CSVGQREQYEQYF
J gene: TRBJ2-1; V gene: TRBV29-1; CDR3 protein: CSVEDDPSRGLFF
J gene: TRBJ2-1; V gene: TRBV4-3; CDR3 protein: CASSQDLENYNEQFF
J gene: TRBJ1-5; V gene: TRBV5-1; CDR3 protein: CASSLDGISNQPQHF
J gene: TRBJ1-3; V gene: TRBV7-2; CDR3 protein: CASSLVTGPGNTIYF
J gene: TRBJ2-1; V gene: TRBV20-1; CDR3 protein: CSGLTRGEQFF
J gene: TRBJ1-6; V gene: TRBV10-2; CDR3 protein: CASTRGNSPPHF
J gene: TRBJ2-5; V gene: TRBV10-1; CDR3 protein: CASSEAPAGGQETQYF
J gene: TRBJ2-3; V gene: TRBV7-2; CDR3 protein: CASTPGGGIDTQYF
J gene: TRBJ2-3; V gene: TRBV7-3; CDR3 protein: CASSSLSGTDTQYF
J gene: TRBJ2-3; V gene: TRBV20-1; CDR3 protein: CSASRLYRTDTQYF
J gene: TRBJ2-3; V gene: TRBV20-1; CDR3 protein: CSARYSGYGTDTQYF
J gene: TRBJ2-3; V gene: TRBV7-9; CDR3 protein: CASSVSGRASDTQYF
J gene: TRBJ1-1; V gene: TRBV4-2; CDR3 protein: CASSQETEFSSSEAFF
J gene: TRBJ2-7; V gene: TRBV5-5; CDR3 protein: CASSLHPTSYEQYF
J gene: TRBJ1-1; V gene: TRBV29-1; CDR3 protein: CSVDRRNTEAFF
J gene: TRBJ2-4; V gene: TRBV20-1; CDR3 protein: CSALGLAGGVPGAKNIQYF
J gene: TRBJ2-1; V gene: TRBV4-2; CDR3 protein: CASRDLAGAGNEQFF
J gene: TRBJ1-5; V gene: TRBV7-2; CDR3 protein: CASSLYRAGQPQHF
J gene: TRBJ2-7; V gene: TRBV7-2; CDR3 protein: CASSFNNGYEQYF
J gene: TRBJ2-7; V gene: TRBV5-1; CDR3 protein: CASSDGTSGRAYEQYF
J gene: TRBJ2-3; V gene: TRBV18; CDR3 protein: CASSPPGKGDTQYF
J gene: TRBJ2-7; V gene: TRBV12-3/TRBV12-4; CDR3 protein: CASSFYDLKSGEQYF